This T cell receptor (beta chain) was recovered during a study of T-cell memory formation after mild COVID-19. Study conclusions and caveats: Several responding clones turned up in pre-infection memory, indicating that cross-reactive memory may have taken part.

Concerning this clonotype: Its antigen is unknown.

Germline CDR1 DFQATT, CDR2 SNEGSKA (reference sequence). V was clipped by 3 bases and J by 1 base, with 6 bases between them. CDR3 length equals 13 residues. TCRdb re-called the 5' RACE reads through MiXCR, storing one row per CDR3 protein. The data contain 300,000 to 350,000 distinct CDR3 sequences, roughly 13% of them singletons. The specimen was PBMCs or a T cell subset sorted from them (not recorded which). This TCR was recovered from a man aged 18 to 29 who had mild COVID-19 (a few samples of this study predate the infection). Cell type and time point are not known. This chain links TRBV20-1 with TRBJ2-2; no clear D gene. The CDR3 here is CSASMVNTGELFF. The CDR3 DNA reads TGCAGTGCTAGCATGGTGAACACCGGGGAGCTGTTTTTT.